This T cell receptor (beta chain) is from a study of T cells in Graves' hyperthyroidism and ophthalmopathy. Points on this clonotype: This sequence may be a read error, since a much larger clone differs from it by one base. Because it lacks the conserved phenylalanine or tryptophan at the end, this CDR3 is likely a read error.

RNA transcripts served as the template for amplifying TCR beta CDR3 regions. Initially, a first-round RT-PCR of the TCR CDR3 employed the HTBI primer set. One entry per CDR3 protein results from TCRdb running MiXCR on the multiplex PCR reads. The sample contains fewer than 850,000 distinct CDR3 sequences, 17% of which appear only once. Lactation, pregnancy, other autoimmune disease or uncontrolled infection led to exclusion of patients. The V and J ends lost 5 bases and 2 bases respectively, with 10 bases between them. CDR1 and CDR2 (germline): MDHEN, SYDVKM. The length of the CDR3 is 13 residues. The sequencing sample was made of blood. The origin of this receptor is a man aged 50 to 59 with Graves' hyperthyroidism. The chain employs TRBV28 and TRBJ2-7; possible D gene TRBD1, 6 bases. In nucleotides, the CDR3 is TGTGCCAGCAGTGGACAGTTCCCCTACGAGCAGTACCTC. Translated: CASSGQFPYEQYL.